The clone carrying this T cell receptor (beta chain) was seen only a few times. Its specificity is unknown. The data are from a study of T-cell reconstitution after alpha-beta-depleted transplantation in children. Study outcomes and limitations: At around two months after transplant, the alpha-beta T cells were reportedly derived from several hundred expanded clones that came from non-depleted graft cells. Newly produced T cells mostly provided counts and TCRbeta diversity after one year, as hyperexpanded clones declined. Surviving recipient T cells and intrathymic progenitors accounted for some patients' high TCRbeta diversity at day 60.

Preparation of the TCRbeta library used unique molecular identifiers. TCRdb reanalysed the PCR reads using MiXCR and keeps one entry per CDR3 protein. Here the sample spans about 460,000 distinct CDR3 sequences, roughly 10% being singletons. There are 11 residues in the CDR3. The germline V gene encodes CDR1 ENHRY and CDR2 SYGVKD. The ends lost 11 bases at V and 9 bases at J; junction bases unmatched: 6. The sequencing here drew on PBMCs, mostly from graft donor cells, taken 180 days after TCRalphabeta/CD19-depleted stem cell transplant. This receptor was identified in a female patient aged 2 to 10 who had a stem cell transplant for aplastic anemia, so the T cells may come from the graft donor. This chain joins TRBV10-3 and TRBJ2-1, with 8 bases that match TRBD2. The CDR3 DNA sequence: TGTGCCCATGCGGGGGGCGGTGAGCAGTTCTTC. Residues: CAHAGGGEQFF.